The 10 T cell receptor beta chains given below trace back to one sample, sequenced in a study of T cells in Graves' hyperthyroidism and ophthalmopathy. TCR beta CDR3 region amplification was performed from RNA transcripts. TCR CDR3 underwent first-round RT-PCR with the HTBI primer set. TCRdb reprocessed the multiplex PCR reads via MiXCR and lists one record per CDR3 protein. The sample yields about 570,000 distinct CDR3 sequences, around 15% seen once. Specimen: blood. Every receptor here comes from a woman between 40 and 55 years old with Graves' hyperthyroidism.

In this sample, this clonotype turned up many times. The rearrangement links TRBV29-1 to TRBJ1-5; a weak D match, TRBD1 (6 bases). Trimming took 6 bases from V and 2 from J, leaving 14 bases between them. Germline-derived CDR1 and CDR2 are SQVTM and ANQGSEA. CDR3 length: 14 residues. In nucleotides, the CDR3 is TGCAGCGTCGGAGAGGCAGGGGGCAATCAGCCCCAGCATTTT. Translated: CSVGEAGGNQPQHF.

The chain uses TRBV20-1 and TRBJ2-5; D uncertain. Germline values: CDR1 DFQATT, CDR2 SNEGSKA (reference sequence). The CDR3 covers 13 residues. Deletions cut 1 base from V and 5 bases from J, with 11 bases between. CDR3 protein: CSARVDNEETQYF. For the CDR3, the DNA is TGCAGTGCTAGAGTTGACAATGAGGAGACCCAGTACTTC.

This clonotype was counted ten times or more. The CDR3 reads CASHRDPYEQYF. DNA for the CDR3: TGTGCCAGCCATAGGGATCCCTACGAGCAGTACTTC. The chain combines TRBV6-2 or TRBV6-3 with TRBJ2-7; D not resolved. The CDR3 sequence is 12 residues long. Germline CDR1 reads MNHEY; CDR2 reads SVGEGT. Deletions cut 8 bases from V and 2 bases from J, with 10 bases between.

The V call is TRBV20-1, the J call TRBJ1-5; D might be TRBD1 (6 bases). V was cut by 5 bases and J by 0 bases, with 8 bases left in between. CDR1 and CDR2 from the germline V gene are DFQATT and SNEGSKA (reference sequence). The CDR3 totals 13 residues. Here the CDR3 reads CSAQGSSNQPQHF. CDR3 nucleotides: TGCAGTGCTCAGGGGAGTAGCAATCAGCCCCAGCATTTT.

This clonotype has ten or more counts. CDR3 in DNA: TGTGCCAGACAAGAGGAGGGTATCAATGAGCAGTTCTTC. It translates to CARQEEGINEQFF. The chain employs TRBV5-5 and TRBJ2-1; weak D call: TRBD2 (6 bases). In germline, CDR1 is SGHKS, CDR2 YYEKEE (reference sequence). The CDR3 is made up of 13 amino acids. V dropped 8 bases and J dropped 6 bases, with 15 bases sitting between them.

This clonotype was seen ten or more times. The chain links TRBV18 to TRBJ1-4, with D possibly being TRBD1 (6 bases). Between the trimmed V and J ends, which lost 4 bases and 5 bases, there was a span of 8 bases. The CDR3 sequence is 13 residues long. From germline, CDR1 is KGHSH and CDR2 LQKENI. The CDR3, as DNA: TGTGCCAGCTCACGGACAGTCAATGAAAAACTGTTTTTT. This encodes CASSRTVNEKLFF.

The DNA of the CDR3 is TGTGCCAGCAGTGATTCGGTAGGGGCCCTAGCGGGAGATGGCACCGGGGAGCTGTTTTTT. Protein: CASSDSVGALAGDGTGELFF. The chain employs TRBV6-1 and TRBJ2-2; TRBD2 matches 10 bases. This CDR3 contains 20 residues. V was pared by 3 bases and J by 4 bases, with 17 bases of the junction left unmatched. Germline CDR1 reads MNHNS; CDR2 reads SASEGT.

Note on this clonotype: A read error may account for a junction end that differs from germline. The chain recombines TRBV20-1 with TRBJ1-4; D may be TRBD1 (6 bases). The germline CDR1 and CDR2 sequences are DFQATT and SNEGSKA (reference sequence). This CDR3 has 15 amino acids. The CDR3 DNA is TGCAGTACTAGAGACCAGACAGGAGGGGATGAAAAACTGTTTTTT. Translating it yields CSTRDQTGGDEKLFF.

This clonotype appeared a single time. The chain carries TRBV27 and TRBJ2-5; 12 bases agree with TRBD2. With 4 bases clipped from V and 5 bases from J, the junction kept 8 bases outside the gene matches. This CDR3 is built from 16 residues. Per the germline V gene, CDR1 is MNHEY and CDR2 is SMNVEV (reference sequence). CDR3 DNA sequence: TGTGCCAGCAGTTCACTAGCGGGAGGTAATGGGGAGACCCAGTACTTC. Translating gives CASSSLAGGNGETQYF.

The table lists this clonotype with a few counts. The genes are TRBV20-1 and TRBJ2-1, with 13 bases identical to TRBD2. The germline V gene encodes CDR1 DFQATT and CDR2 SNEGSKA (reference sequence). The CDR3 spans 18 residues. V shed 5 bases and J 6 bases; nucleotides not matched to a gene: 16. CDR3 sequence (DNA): TGCAGTGCTTATACCGGGACTAGCGGGAACAAGTTACGCAATGAGCAGTTCTTC. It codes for CSAYTGTSGNKLRNEQFF.